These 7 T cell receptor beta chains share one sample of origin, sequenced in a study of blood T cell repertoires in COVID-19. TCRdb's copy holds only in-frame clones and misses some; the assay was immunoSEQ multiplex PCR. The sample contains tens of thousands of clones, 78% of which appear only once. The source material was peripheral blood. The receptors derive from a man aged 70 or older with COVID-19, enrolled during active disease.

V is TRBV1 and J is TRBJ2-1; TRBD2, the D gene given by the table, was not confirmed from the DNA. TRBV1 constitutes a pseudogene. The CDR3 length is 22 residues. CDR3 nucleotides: TGCACCAGCAGCCAAGATCCGACCCCCGGGACTAGCGGGAGTGGCGCCTACAATGAGCAGTTCTTC. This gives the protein CTSSQDPTPGTSGSGAYNEQFF.

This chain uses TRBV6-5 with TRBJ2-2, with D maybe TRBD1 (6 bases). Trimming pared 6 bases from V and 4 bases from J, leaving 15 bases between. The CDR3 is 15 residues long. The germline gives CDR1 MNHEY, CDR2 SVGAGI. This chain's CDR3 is CASRGHREFTGELFF. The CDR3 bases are TGTGCCAGCAGGGGCCACAGGGAGTTCACCGGGGAGCTGTTTTTT.

The CDR3 protein is CASSLLRDTEAFF. Here the CDR3 DNA reads TGTGCCAGCAGTTTACTCAGGGACACTGAAGCTTTCTTT. The rearrangement joins TRBV12-3 or TRBV12-4 to TRBJ1-1; weak D call: TRBD1 (5 bases). The CDR3 has 13 amino acids. V was pared by 2 bases and J by 3 bases, with 7 bases between.

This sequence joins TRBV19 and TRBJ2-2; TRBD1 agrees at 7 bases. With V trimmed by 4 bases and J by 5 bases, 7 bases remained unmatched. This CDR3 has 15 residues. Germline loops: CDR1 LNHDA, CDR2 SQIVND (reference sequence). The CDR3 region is CASSNDRVRTGELFF. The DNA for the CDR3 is TGTGCCAGTAGTAACGACAGGGTTCGGACCGGGGAGCTGTTTTTT.

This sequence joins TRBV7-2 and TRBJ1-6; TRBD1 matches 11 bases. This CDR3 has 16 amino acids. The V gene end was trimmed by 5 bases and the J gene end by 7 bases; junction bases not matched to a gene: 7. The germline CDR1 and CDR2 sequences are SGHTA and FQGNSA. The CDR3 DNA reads TGTGCCAGCAGCCCAGGGACAGGGGGACCCAATTCACCCCTCCACTTT. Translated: CASSPGTGGPNSPLHF.

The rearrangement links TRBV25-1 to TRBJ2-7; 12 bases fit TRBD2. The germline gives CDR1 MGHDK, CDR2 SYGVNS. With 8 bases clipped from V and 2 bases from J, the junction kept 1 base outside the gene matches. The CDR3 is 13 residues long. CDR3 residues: CASRTSGTYEQYF. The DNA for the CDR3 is TGTGCCAGCCGGACTAGCGGGACCTACGAGCAGTACTTC.

CDR3 in DNA: TGCGCCAGCAGAAGGGACTACTACACTGAAGCTTTCTTT. Translating gives CASRRDYYTEAFF. V is TRBV5-1 and J is TRBJ1-1, with D possibly TRBD1 on 5 matching bases. There are 13 residues in the CDR3. Trimming stripped 5 bases from V and 3 bases from J, with 11 bases between. Germline CDR1 reads SGHRS; CDR2 reads YFSETQ.